This T cell receptor beta chain is drawn from a study of graft-versus-host responses after intestinal transplantation. Study context: Transplants given to recipients were multivisceral, liver-intestinal, or isolated intestinal.

V shed 4 bases and J shed 1 base, with 13 bases lying between them. Germline CDR1 and CDR2: SGHRS and YFSETQ. The CDR3 is 15 amino acids. Here immunoSEQ multiplex PCR was the method, and the copy in TCRdb shows in-frame clones only, minus some. Seen here are 43,000 or so clones, around 96% observed once, and the top ten hold about 1.6%. Study outcomes and limitations: GvH clones appeared in recipient marrow, some first in ileum or blood.

Notes on this clone: What it binds is unknown.

The receptor's source is a human patient who received an intestinal transplant, so some T cells may come from the graft donor. Source: PBMCs, taken around 330 days after intestinal transplant. This rearrangement joins TRBV5-1 to TRBJ2-3; possible D gene TRBD2, 6 bases. DNA of the CDR3: TGCGCCAGCAGCCCAAATTGGGGGGGCACAGATACGCAGTATTTT. It is translated as CASSPNWGGTDTQYF.